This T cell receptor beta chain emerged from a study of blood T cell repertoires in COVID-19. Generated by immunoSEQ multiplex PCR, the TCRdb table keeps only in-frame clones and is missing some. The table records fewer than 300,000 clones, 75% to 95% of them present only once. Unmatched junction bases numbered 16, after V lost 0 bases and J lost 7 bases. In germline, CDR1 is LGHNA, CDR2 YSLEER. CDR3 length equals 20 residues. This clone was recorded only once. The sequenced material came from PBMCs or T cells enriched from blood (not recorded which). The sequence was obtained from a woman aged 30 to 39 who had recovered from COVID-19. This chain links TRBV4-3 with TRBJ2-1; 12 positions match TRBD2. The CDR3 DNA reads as TGCGCCAGCAGCCAAGAAATCCAGGCTAGCGGGAGGGCCGGTAGGAATGAGCAGTTCTTC. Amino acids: CASSQEIQASGRAGRNEQFF.